A selection of T cell receptor beta chains follows, all from one sample in a study of PD-1 blockade in classical Hodgkin lymphoma. TCRdb's table, derived via immunoSEQ multiplex PCR, lists solely in-frame clones and lacks some. The table lists tens of thousands of clones, roughly 78% of them singletons. Sequenced material: peripheral blood mononuclear cells (PBMCs), taken before the fourth cycle of nivolumab. The source is a human donor with classical Hodgkin lymphoma. Both conserved end residues are part of each CDR3. A D gene is named only where the DNA matches it firmly. Expanded clones are given a class, and other clones once, few, many or no size at all.

TGTGCCAGCAGTCCCGGGACCCCGGCGGATACGCAGTATTTT	CASSPGTPADTQYF	-	TRBV10-3	TRBJ2-3	-
TGTGCCAGCAGTCAGGGACTAAGCTATGGCTACACCTTC	CASSQGLSYGYTF	few	TRBV6-6	TRBJ1-2	-
TGTGCCAGCAGCCAAGATGGTTGGGGTGGCTATAATTCACCCCTCCACTTT	CASSQDGWGGYNSPLHF	-	TRBV4-2	TRBJ1-6	-
TGTGCCAGCAGTTTTTATTCGGAGAGCTCTGGGGCCAACGTCCTGACTTTC	CASSFYSESSGANVLTF	-	TRBV7-3	TRBJ2-6	-
TGTGCTAGCAGTCCCAGCGGCGGAGGCACAGATACGCAGTATTTT	CASSPSGGGTDTQYF	-	TRBV7-7	TRBJ2-3	-
TGCGCCAGCAGCTATGGGACAGACACTGAAGCTTTCTTT	CASSYGTDTEAFF	-	TRBV5-1	TRBJ1-1	TRBD1
TGTGCCAGCAGTTCCCCCTCCAGGGTCACAGATACGCAGTATTTT	CASSSPSRVTDTQYF	-	TRBV27	TRBJ2-3	-
TGTGCCACAGCGACGGAGACCTACGAGCAGTACTTC	CATATETYEQYF	-	TRBV28	TRBJ2-7	-
TGTGCCAGCAGCAACATTGGCAGAGGAAGGACACCTCCGGACGGTGGCACTGAAGCTTTCTTT	CASSNIGRGRTPPDGGTEAFF	-	TRBV21-1	TRBJ1-1	-
TGTGCCAGTAACCAGGTGGCAGGTTCAGATACGCAGTATTTT	CASNQVAGSDTQYF	-	TRBV19	TRBJ2-3	-
TGTGCCAGCAGCTTAGGAGGAGAAAACATTCAGTACTTC	CASSLGGENIQYF	-	TRBV11-2	TRBJ2-4	-
TGTGCCAGCAGCGTAGGCACTAGCGGGGGGCCTAGCTCCTACAATGAGCAGTTCTTC	CASSVGTSGGPSSYNEQFF	-	TRBV9	TRBJ2-1	TRBD2
TGTGCCATACAGGGGGCCGGGACCGGGGAGCTGTTTTTT	CAIQGAGTGELFF	-	TRBV10-3	TRBJ2-2	TRBD1
TGCGCCAGCAGCCAAGGGGAGGGAGCCTACGAGCAGTACTTC	CASSQGEGAYEQYF	once	TRBV4-1	TRBJ2-7	TRBD2
TGCGCCAGCACCACTGAAGGCAGTAACTATGGCTACACCTTC	CASTTEGSNYGYTF	-	TRBV5-1	TRBJ1-2	-
TGTGCCTGGAGTATGGGGGGCTATGGCTACACCTTC	CAWSMGGYGYTF	-	TRBV30	TRBJ1-2	-
TGTGCCAGCTCCCTGGGACAGGGGAACACTGAAGCTTTCTTT	CASSLGQGNTEAFF	many	TRBV18	TRBJ1-1	TRBD1
TGTGCCAGTAGTCCAACCCAGGAGCCCCAGCATTTT	CASSPTQEPQHF	-	TRBV19	TRBJ1-5	-
TGTGCCAGCAGCCCGCAGGGGGCGGACTATGGCTACACCTTC	CASSPQGADYGYTF	-	TRBV7-2	TRBJ1-2	TRBD1
TGTGCCAGTAGTATCCAGGGGCAATATAGCAATCAGCCCCAGCATTTT	CASSIQGQYSNQPQHF	-	TRBV19	TRBJ1-5	-
TGTGCCAGCTCACCACCCCCAGGGGGCTTTAGCAATCAGCCCCAGCATTTT	CASSPPPGGFSNQPQHF	-	TRBV18	TRBJ1-5	TRBD1
TGTGCCAGCAGTAAATACGAGCAGTACTTC	CASSKYEQYF	-	TRBV28	TRBJ2-7	-
TGCAGCGTTTACAAGGGTGGGGGCAGGGTAGATTCTAGGACTGAAGCTTTCTTT	CSVYKGGGRVDSRTEAFF	-	TRBV29-1	TRBJ1-1	-
TGTGCCAGCAGCCAAGACAGGGAGTATGGCTACACCTTC	CASSQDREYGYTF	-	TRBV14	TRBJ1-2	-
TGTGCCAGCACTCCGATGACAGCTTACAATGAGCAGTTCTTC	CASTPMTAYNEQFF	-	TRBV6-6	TRBJ2-1	-
TGCGCCAGCAGCCAAGATTATCTAGCAGGGATCGGAAACACCATATATTTT	CASSQDYLAGIGNTIYF	few	TRBV4-1	TRBJ1-3	-
TGTGCCAGCAGGGGTGGGGACGGATTTAATTCACCCCTCCACTTT	CASRGGDGFNSPLHF	-	TRBV13	TRBJ1-6	-
TGTGCCTGGAGTTTAACTACCTATGGCTACACCTTC	CAWSLTTYGYTF	once	TRBV30	TRBJ1-2	-
TGTGCCAGTTTACCGGGTCTCTTGGCCGGGGAGCTGTTTTTT	CASLPGLLAGELFF	-	TRBV6-1	TRBJ2-2	-
TGTGCCAGCAGCTACCGGACAGGGGGCCGCCAGCCCCAGCATTTT	CASSYRTGGRQPQHF	-	TRBV7-2	TRBJ1-5	TRBD1
TGTGCCAGTTCCCAATGGTTGAACACTGAAGCTTTCTTT	CASSQWLNTEAFF	few	TRBV19	TRBJ1-1	-
TGTGCCAGCAGTTACGACAGCGGGAACACTGAAGCTTTCTTT	CASSYDSGNTEAFF	-	TRBV6-5	TRBJ1-1	-
TGTGCCAGCAGTTCCGAATTAGCGGGGATTAACGATGAGCAGTTCTTC	CASSSELAGINDEQFF	-	TRBV27	TRBJ2-1	TRBD2
TGCGCCAGCAGCCCGACAGGGGGCTCTTACAATGAGCAGTTCTTC	CASSPTGGSYNEQFF	-	TRBV4-3	TRBJ2-1	TRBD1
TGTGCCAGCAGTCGCGGGGTAGATACGCAGTATTTT	CASSRGVDTQYF	-	TRBV6-7	TRBJ2-3	-
TGTGCCAGCAGCTTCCCGCAGGGGGCGCGTACTGAAGCTTTCTTT	CASSFPQGARTEAFF	-	TRBV7-2	TRBJ1-1	TRBD1
TGTGCCAGCAGTTACTCGGGGGGGGCCCACTACGAGCAGTACTTC	CASSYSGGAHYEQYF	-	TRBV6-5	TRBJ2-7	-
TGTGCTAGTGGTTCCGGATTCGTATACCGGGACGCCACTGAAGCTTTCTTT	CASGSGFVYRDATEAFF	-	TRBV12-5	TRBJ1-1	-
TGTGCCAGCAGCCCCGACAGCTCACGGGAGACCCAGTACTTC	CASSPDSSRETQYF	-	TRBV7-2	TRBJ2-5	-
TGTGCCAGCAGTCTCCTGGGGCCCTACACTGAAGCTTTCTTT	CASSLLGPYTEAFF	few	TRBV27	TRBJ1-1	-
TGTGCCAGCTCACCCTTTACACACTTCATGAACACTGAAGCTTTCTTT	CASSPFTHFMNTEAFF	-	TRBV18	TRBJ1-1	-
TGTGCCAGTAGTATGGCGTCTGTCCCGGGACAGGCTAATGAAAAACTGTTTTTT	CASSMASVPGQANEKLFF	-	TRBV19	TRBJ1-4	TRBD1
TGTGCCAGCAGCTTAACCGCGAACTCTGGGGCCAACGTCCTGACTTTC	CASSLTANSGANVLTF	-	TRBV7-3	TRBJ2-6	-
TGTGCCAGCAGCTCGTATGGGGGCGGGGAGCTGTTTTTT	CASSSYGGGELFF	-	TRBV7-2	TRBJ2-2	-
TGTGCCAGCAGTTACTCGAAGGAGCGGATGTTCACCTTC	CASSYSKERMFTF	-	TRBV6-5	TRBJ1-2	-